This TCR beta chain comes out of a study of Tregs in tolerant kidney transplant recipients. V was shortened by 5 bases and J by 4 bases, with 17 bases between the two germline ends. Germline V lookup: CDR1 SGHTA, CDR2 FQGTGA. This CDR3 comprises 15 residues. Libraries were prepared by immunoSEQ multiplex PCR; TCRdb keeps only in-frame clonotypes and omits some of them. The data hold more than 90,000 clones, with approximately 94% observed a single time. Study results and caveats: Nucleotide sequences could not be compared across some patients' samples due to primer changes.

With regard to this clone: Its antigen is not identified.

The nonmyeloablative bone marrow transplants came from related graft donors, with transient mixed chimerism. Unstimulated Tregs (CD4+CD25+CD127-) and CD4+CD25- non-Tregs were sorted from PBMCs. The rearrangement uses TRBV7-3 and TRBJ2-5; D is possibly TRBD1 (7 bases). The sequence came from a human patient who received a combined kidney and bone marrow transplant. Some T cells may possibly be graft donor cells. The specimen comprised CD4+ T cells from blood (PBMCs), sampled 12 months after the transplant. As DNA, the CDR3 is TGTGCCAGCAGCCCACTGACAGGGCGGGGAGAGACCCAGTACTTC. It translates to CASSPLTGRGETQYF.